This passage covers 14 T cell receptor beta chains from one sample sequenced in a study of blood T cells in healthy people across ages. With a J-beta primer mix and a sample-barcoded 5' primer, a second PCR ran 7 to 11 cycles. TCRdb reanalysed the 5' RACE reads using MiXCR and keeps one entry per CDR3 protein. The data contain 1.5 million to 2 million distinct CDR3 sequences, 28% of them singletons. Sequenced: blood. The receptors shown here come from a woman between 25 and 40 years old in good health.

As regards this clonotype: A much bigger clone sits one base away, suggesting this may be a read error. The genes are TRBV9 and TRBJ2-4; D is unresolved. The J call may be mistaken, given a closer DNA end match to TRBJ2-7. Per germline, CDR1 SGDLS and CDR2 YYNGEE. This CDR3 comprises 15 residues. This CDR3 reads CASSVGATADHEQYF. DNA of the CDR3: TGTGCCAGCAGCGTAGGTGCGACGGCGGACCACGAGCAGTACTTC.

This clonotype appeared a few times. The chain combines TRBV20-1 with TRBJ1-1, with D possibly TRBD1 on 6 matching bases. V lost 3 bases to trimming and J lost 6 bases, with 17 bases between them. The CDR3 consists of 14 residues. Germline V gene sequence: CDR1 DFQATT, CDR2 SNEGSKA (reference sequence). The CDR3 nucleotides read TGCAGTGCTAGCGGACAGAGACAGGTGCCTGAAGCTTTCTTT. It encodes CSASGQRQVPEAFF.

This clonotype was seen a handful of times. This rearrangement joins TRBV12-3 or TRBV12-4 to TRBJ1-5; tentative D call: TRBD1 (5 bases). V lost 6 bases and J 7 bases, leaving 16 bases between the germline ends. This CDR3 contains 14 residues. The CDR3 DNA reads as TGTGCCAGCAGGTTCCCCGGGGCGCGACAGCCCCAGCATTTT. This encodes CASRFPGARQPQHF.

This clonotype was found a few times. V is TRBV29-1 and J is TRBJ2-3, with D tentatively TRBD1 or TRBD2 (5 bases each). The germline gives CDR1 SQVTM, CDR2 ANQGSEA. Between the trimmed V and J ends, which lost 6 bases and 4 bases, there was a span of 11 bases. The CDR3 totals 12 residues. DNA of the CDR3: TGCAGCGTAAGGGGACCAGCAGATACGCAGTATTTT. It translates to CSVRGPADTQYF.

The V and J genes are TRBV6-5 and TRBJ2-2, with 8 bases fitting TRBD1. The CDR3 is made up of 15 amino acids. Trimming cost V 6 bases and J 6 bases; bases outside gene matches: 9. CDR1 and CDR2 from the germline V gene are MNHEY and SVGAGI. The CDR3 spells CASRTGQGPAGELFF. The CDR3, as DNA: TGTGCCAGCAGGACTGGACAGGGACCTGCCGGGGAGCTGTTTTTT.

This sequence joins TRBV21-1 and TRBJ2-7; TRBD1, the table's D call, was not compared with the DNA. TRBV21-1 is a recognized pseudogene. This CDR3 comprises 14 residues. CDR3 region: CASSPPSEFFEQYF. The CDR3 region has the DNA TGTGCCAGCAGCCCCCCGTCCGAGTTTTTCGAGCAGTACTTC.

CDR3 in amino acids: CASSRRELTHEQYF. CDR3 DNA: TGTGCCAGCAGCCGGCGGGAGTTAACCCACGAGCAGTACTTC. The chain recombines TRBV3-1 with TRBJ2-4, with 7 positions matching TRBD2. The J call may be mistaken, given a closer DNA end match to TRBJ2-7. The CDR3 totals 14 residues. CDR1 and CDR2 (germline): LGHDT, YNNKEL (reference sequence).

This clonotype was seen just once. Possible read error: a much larger clone is one base away. This chain uses TRBV6-2 or TRBV6-3 with TRBJ2-1; the match to TRBD2 covers 15 bases. This CDR3 has 17 amino acids. Germline CDR1 reads MNHEY; CDR2 reads SVGEGT. As DNA, the CDR3 is TGTGCCACCCAATCCAGGACTAGCGGGAGGGCCGGTAATGTGCAGTTCTTC. Its protein product is CATQSRTSGRAGNVQFF.

There are a few counts of this clonotype. This chain links TRBV24-1 with TRBJ2-1; a possible D gene is TRBD1 (6 bases). The CDR3 runs to 17 residues. V dropped 2 bases and J dropped 7 bases, with 20 bases sitting between them. Germline V gene data show CDR1 as KGHDR and CDR2 as SFDVKD. CDR3 DNA: TGTGCCACCAGTGATTCAATCGGGACATCCTCCGGGAATGAGCAGTTCTTC. This translates into CATSDSIGTSSGNEQFF.

This clonotype was counted a few times. The chain joins TRBV7-2 to TRBJ2-5; D might be TRBD2 (5 bases). CDR3 length: 14 residues. Trimming took off 3 bases at V and 5 bases at J, with 13 bases between the two ends. The germline gives CDR1 SGHTA, CDR2 FQGNSA. The CDR3 nucleotides read TGTGCCAGCAGCTTTTACGGGGAAAGGGAGACCCAGTACTTC. Protein sequence: CASSFYGERETQYF.

This clonotype has just a few counts. The chain couples TRBV27 to TRBJ2-5, with no clear D. Trimming left V 9 bases short and J 2 bases short, with 1 base between. Germline V gene sequence: CDR1 MNHEY, CDR2 SMNVEV (reference sequence). This CDR3 comprises 9 residues. In nucleotides, the CDR3 is TGTGCCAGACAAGAGACCCAGTACTTC. Its translation is CARQETQYF.

This clonotype was counted a few times. The J gene is TRBJ2-1, the V gene TRBV14; D uncertain. The CDR3 has 13 amino acids. Germline lookup yields CDR1 SGHDN and CDR2 FVKESK. V lost 4 bases and J 7 bases, leaving 11 bases between the germline ends. In DNA form, the CDR3 reads TGTGCCAGCAGCCCCCGCCTCTTAAATGAGCAGTTCTTC. It codes for CASSPRLLNEQFF.

This chain uses TRBV14 with TRBJ2-6; possibly TRBD2 for D (5 bases). This CDR3 is built from 14 residues. Germline V gene data show CDR1 as SGHDN and CDR2 as FVKESK. Deletions cut 4 bases from V and 4 bases from J, with 8 bases between. The CDR3 sequence: CASSRDYGANVLTF. The DNA for the CDR3 is TGTGCCAGCAGCCGAGACTACGGGGCCAACGTCCTGACTTTC.

This clonotype was observed a handful of times. The gene calls are TRBV7-2 and TRBJ2-3; D is uncertain. Trimming took off 0 bases at V and 0 bases at J, with 10 bases between the two ends. Germline assignment: CDR1 SGHTA and CDR2 FQGNSA. The CDR3 covers 16 residues. The CDR3 loop reads CASSLALKQSTDTQYF. The CDR3 region has the DNA TGTGCCAGCAGCTTAGCTCTCAAACAAAGCACAGATACGCAGTATTTT.